A selection of T cell receptor beta chains follows, all from one sample in a study of blood T cell repertoires in COVID-19. TCRdb's table, derived via immunoSEQ multiplex PCR, lists solely in-frame clones and lacks some. Of some 300,000 clones in the sample, 85% to 90% were seen once. The sequenced sample was PBMCs or T cells enriched from blood (not recorded which). These receptors were taken from a man aged 25 to 45 who had recovered from COVID-19. CDR3s leave out the opening cysteine and the closing phenylalanine or tryptophan. Fields, in order: CDR3 length, V gene, CDR3 protein.

cdr3_length: 10; v_call: TRBV12-3/TRBV12-4; cdr3_aa: ASSLALYEQY
cdr3_length: 11; v_call: TRBV24-1; cdr3_aa: ATSVGRDTEAF
cdr3_length: 15; v_call: TRBV3-1/TRBV3-2; cdr3_aa: ASSQDQGAGLTDTQY
cdr3_length: 9; v_call: TRBV28; cdr3_aa: ASSHSGDQF
cdr3_length: 14; v_call: TRBV19; cdr3_aa: ASSRGQGIIQETQY
cdr3_length: 13; v_call: TRBV6-1; cdr3_aa: ASSERRGSPYEQY
cdr3_length: 12; v_call: TRBV27; cdr3_aa: ASSIAGGVETQY
cdr3_length: 11; v_call: TRBV6-1; cdr3_aa: ASSEQGTTEAF
cdr3_length: 12; v_call: TRBV7-9; cdr3_aa: ASSTRDRGNTIY
cdr3_length: 13; v_call: TRBV5-1; cdr3_aa: ASSPGLAGTDTQY
cdr3_length: 13; v_call: TRBV21-1; cdr3_aa: ASIKGTGPHNEQF
cdr3_length: 11; v_call: TRBV6-5; cdr3_aa: ASGRDRGEKLF
cdr3_length: 13; v_call: TRBV7-9; cdr3_aa: ASSPQGTVGNEQF
cdr3_length: 12; v_call: TRBV4-1; cdr3_aa: ASSQVGGFETQY
cdr3_length: 14; v_call: TRBV11-2; cdr3_aa: ASSPPQRGIYNEQF
cdr3_length: 13; v_call: TRBV4-1; cdr3_aa: ASSHSSGGYNEQF
cdr3_length: 11; v_call: TRBV19; cdr3_aa: ASSMRETGEQY
cdr3_length: 10; v_call: TRBV15; cdr3_aa: ATSPRGGEQF
cdr3_length: 11; v_call: TRBV7-9; cdr3_aa: ASSQGQGEKLF
cdr3_length: 15; v_call: TRBV7-9; cdr3_aa: ASSLGQGGAYNSPLH
cdr3_length: 12; v_call: TRBV4-1; cdr3_aa: ASSQDGQLWEQF
cdr3_length: 14; v_call: TRBV5-6; cdr3_aa: ASSEKLTGRQETQY
cdr3_length: 12; v_call: TRBV23-1; cdr3_aa: ASSPCQGAGGYT
cdr3_length: 17; v_call: TRBV5-4; cdr3_aa: ASSPYPRTLRGSNQPQH
cdr3_length: 12; v_call: TRBV18; cdr3_aa: ASSRRGLNTEAF
cdr3_length: 10; v_call: TRBV18; cdr3_aa: ASSGQGETQY
cdr3_length: 17; v_call: TRBV29-1; cdr3_aa: SVEDGRDSMLGGTDTQY
cdr3_length: 13; v_call: TRBV7-8; cdr3_aa: ASQPGLGNTGELF
cdr3_length: 10; v_call: TRBV28; cdr3_aa: ASRGGGYGYT
cdr3_length: 12; v_call: TRBV5-6; cdr3_aa: ASSWGQVGSPLH
cdr3_length: 14; v_call: TRBV4-2; cdr3_aa: ASSQVLDGGYNEQF
cdr3_length: 16; v_call: TRBV5-4; cdr3_aa: ASSQGTSRALNTGELF
cdr3_length: 12; v_call: TRBV3-1/TRBV3-2; cdr3_aa: ASSQDGTRQTQY
cdr3_length: 13; v_call: TRBV7-7; cdr3_aa: ASSSTSGPYNEQF
cdr3_length: 13; v_call: TRBV19; cdr3_aa: ASSMAAGKANVLT
cdr3_length: 15; v_call: TRBV5-1; cdr3_aa: ASSLVPPGQGFNEQY
cdr3_length: 10; v_call: TRBV4-2; cdr3_aa: ASSHAQYGYT